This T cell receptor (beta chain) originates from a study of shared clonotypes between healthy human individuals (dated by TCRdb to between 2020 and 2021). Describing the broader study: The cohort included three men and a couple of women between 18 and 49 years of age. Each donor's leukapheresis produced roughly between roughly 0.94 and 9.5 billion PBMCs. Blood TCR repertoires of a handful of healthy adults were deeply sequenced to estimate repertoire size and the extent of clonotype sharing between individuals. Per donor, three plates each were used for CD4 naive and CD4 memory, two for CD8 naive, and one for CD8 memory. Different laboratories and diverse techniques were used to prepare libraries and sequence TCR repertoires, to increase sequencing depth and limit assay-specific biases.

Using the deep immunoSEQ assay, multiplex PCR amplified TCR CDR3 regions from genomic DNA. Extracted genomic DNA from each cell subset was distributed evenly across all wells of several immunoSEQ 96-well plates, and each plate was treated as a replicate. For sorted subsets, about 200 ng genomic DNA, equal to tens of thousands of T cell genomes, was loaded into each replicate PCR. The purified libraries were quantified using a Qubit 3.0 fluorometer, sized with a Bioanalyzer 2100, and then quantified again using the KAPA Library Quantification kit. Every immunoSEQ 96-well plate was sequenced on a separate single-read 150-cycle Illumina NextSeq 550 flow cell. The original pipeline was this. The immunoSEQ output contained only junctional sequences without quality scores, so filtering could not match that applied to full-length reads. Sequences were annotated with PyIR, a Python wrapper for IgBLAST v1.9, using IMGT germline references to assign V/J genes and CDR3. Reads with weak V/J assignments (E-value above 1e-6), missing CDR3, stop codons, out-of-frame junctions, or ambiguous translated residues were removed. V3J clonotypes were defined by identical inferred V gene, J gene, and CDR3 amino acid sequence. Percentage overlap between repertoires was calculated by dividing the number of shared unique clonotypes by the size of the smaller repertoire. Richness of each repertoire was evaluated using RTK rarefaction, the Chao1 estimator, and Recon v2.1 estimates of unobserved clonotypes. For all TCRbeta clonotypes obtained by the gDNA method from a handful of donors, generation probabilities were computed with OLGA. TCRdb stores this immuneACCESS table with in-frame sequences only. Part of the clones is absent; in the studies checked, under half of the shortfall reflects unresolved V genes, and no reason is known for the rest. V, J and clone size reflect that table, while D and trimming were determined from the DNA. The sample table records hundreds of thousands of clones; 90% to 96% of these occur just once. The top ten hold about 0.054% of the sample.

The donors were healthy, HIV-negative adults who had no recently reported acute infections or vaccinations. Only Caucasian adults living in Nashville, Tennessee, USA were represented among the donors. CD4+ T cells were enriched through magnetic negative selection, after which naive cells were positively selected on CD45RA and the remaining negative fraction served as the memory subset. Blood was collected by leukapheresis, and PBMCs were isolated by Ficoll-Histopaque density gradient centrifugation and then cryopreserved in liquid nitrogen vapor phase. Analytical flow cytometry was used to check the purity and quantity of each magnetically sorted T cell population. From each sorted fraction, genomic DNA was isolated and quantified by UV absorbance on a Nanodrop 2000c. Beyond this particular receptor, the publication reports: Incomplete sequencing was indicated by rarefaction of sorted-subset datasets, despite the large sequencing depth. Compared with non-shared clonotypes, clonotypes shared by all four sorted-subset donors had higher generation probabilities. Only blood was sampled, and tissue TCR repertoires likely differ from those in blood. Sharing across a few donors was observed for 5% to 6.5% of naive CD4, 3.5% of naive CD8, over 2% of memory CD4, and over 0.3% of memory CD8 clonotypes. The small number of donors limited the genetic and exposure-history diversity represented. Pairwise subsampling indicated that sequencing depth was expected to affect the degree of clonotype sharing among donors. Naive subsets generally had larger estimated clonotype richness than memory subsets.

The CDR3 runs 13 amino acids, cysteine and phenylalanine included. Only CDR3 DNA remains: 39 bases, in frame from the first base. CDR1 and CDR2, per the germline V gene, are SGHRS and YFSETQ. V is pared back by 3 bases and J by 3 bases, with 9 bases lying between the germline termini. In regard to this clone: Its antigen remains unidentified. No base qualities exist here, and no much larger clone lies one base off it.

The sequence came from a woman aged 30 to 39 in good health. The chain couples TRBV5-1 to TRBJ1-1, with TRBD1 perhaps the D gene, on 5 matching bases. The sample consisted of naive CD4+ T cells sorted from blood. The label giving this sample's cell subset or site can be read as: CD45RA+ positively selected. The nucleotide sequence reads TGCGCCAGCAGCTGGGGGGAGGACACTGAAGCTTTCTTT. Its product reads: CASSWGEDTEAFF. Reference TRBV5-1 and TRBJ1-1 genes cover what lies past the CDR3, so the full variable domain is KAGVTQTPRYLIKTRGQQVTLSCSPISGHRSVSWYQQTPGQGLQFLFEYFSETQRNKGNFPGRFSGRQFSNSRSEMNVSTLELGDSALYLCASSWGEDTEAFFGQGTRLTVV.